The 6 T cell receptor beta chains in this list originate from one sample, sequenced in a study of identical twins. Each CDR3 protein gets one entry after TCRdb re-called the 5' RACE reads with MiXCR. This table holds roughly 1,500,000 distinct CDR3 sequences, around 29% found once. The material sequenced was cord blood. Every receptor here comes from a newborn girl in good health.

A few counts support this clonotype. This chain uses TRBV10-3 with TRBJ2-1; D is perhaps TRBD1 (6 bases). V was cut by 6 bases and J by 0 bases, with 9 bases left in between. The CDR3 sequence is 14 residues long. The germline V gene has CDR1 ENHRY and CDR2 SYGVKD. This chain's CDR3 is CAIRGGSSYNEQFF. The CDR3 DNA reads TGTGCCATCAGAGGGGGAAGCTCCTACAATGAGCAGTTCTTC.

With regard to this clonotype: Being one base from a much bigger clone, this may be a read error. The chain links TRBV28 to TRBJ2-7; D is unresolved. Germline V gene sequence: CDR1 MDHEN, CDR2 SYDVKM. The CDR3 loop spans 14 amino acids. The CDR3 reads CASGLWPTPYEQYF. For the CDR3, the DNA is TGTGCCAGCGGTTTATGGCCTACTCCCTACGAGCAGTACTTC.

V gene TRBV6-4 combines with J gene TRBJ2-1, with 10 bases identical to TRBD2. This CDR3 comprises 17 residues. CDR1 MRHNA and CDR2 SNTAGT come from the germline V gene. The junction had 13 bases not matched to a gene; V was cut back by 6 bases and J by 5 bases. Here the CDR3 reads CASSPSYSGGRNNEQFF. DNA of the CDR3: TGTGCCAGCAGCCCCAGCTATAGCGGGGGGAGAAACAATGAGCAGTTCTTC.

This clonotype was counted only a few times. The chain joins TRBV7-2 to TRBJ2-6; tentatively, D is TRBD1 (6 bases). This CDR3 has 16 amino acids. Germline V gives CDR1 SGHTA, CDR2 FQGNSA. V shed 8 bases and J shed 0 bases, with 14 bases lying between them. The CDR3 region is CASGRQVLSGANVLTF. The DNA of the CDR3 is TGTGCCAGCGGACGACAGGTTCTCTCTGGGGCCAACGTCCTGACTTTC.

This clonotype showed up just a few times. This chain uses TRBV7-9 with TRBJ2-3; no clear D. CDR3 size: 15 residues. Germline V lookup: CDR1 SEHNR, CDR2 FQNEAQ (reference sequence). Between the trimmed V and J ends, which lost 0 bases and 6 bases, there was a span of 13 bases. The CDR3 bases are TGTGCCAGCAGCTTAGCGCCAGGAAATTCGGATACGCAGTATTTT. Protein: CASSLAPGNSDTQYF.

This clonotype was detected a few times. Here the CDR3 DNA reads TGTGCCACCAGCGCGCTACCCACAGGGAGAGGTGGCACAGATACGCAGTATTTT. Translated: CATSALPTGRGGTDTQYF. The rearrangement joins TRBV24-1 to TRBJ2-3, with a weak D call TRBD1 (6 bases). This CDR3 region has 18 residues. Germline V gene data show CDR1 as KGHDR and CDR2 as SFDVKD. The V end lost 7 bases, the J end lost 1 base, and 23 bases lay between the germline ends.